Each of the 14 T cell receptor beta chains below was sequenced from the same sample in a study of T-cell memory formation after mild COVID-19. Via MiXCR, TCRdb re-called the 5' RACE reads, giving one row per CDR3 protein. There are roughly 600,000 distinct CDR3 sequences in the sample; roughly 18% occur only once, and more than 10% lies in the top ten. The sample taken for sequencing was PBMCs or a T cell subset sorted from them (not recorded which). All receptors come from an adult woman who had mild COVID-19 (a few samples of this study predate the infection). Cell type and time point are not known.

The table lists this clonotype with many counts. The V call is TRBV29-1, the J call TRBJ2-5; D possibly matches TRBD1 or TRBD2 (6 bases each). The CDR3 is 14 residues long. V was cut by 6 bases and J by 5 bases, with 19 bases left in between. Looked up from germline, CDR1 is SQVTM and CDR2 is ANQGSEA. The DNA for the CDR3 is TGCAGCGTGAGGGGGGCTAGCCAGGAGGAGACCCAGTACTTC. This codes for CSVRGASQEETQYF.

At least ten counts were recorded for this clonotype. The chain has TRBV5-1 and TRBJ1-5; D remains ambiguous. Germline assignment: CDR1 SGHRS and CDR2 YFSETQ. V lost 0 bases, J lost 3 bases, and 4 bases lay in between. This CDR3 has 13 residues. In DNA form, the CDR3 reads TGCGCCAGCAGCTTGGGTAACAATCAGCCCCAGCATTTT. Translated, it gives CASSLGNNQPQHF.

This chain connects TRBV20-1 to TRBJ2-2; D uncertain. Between the trimmed V and J ends, which lost 0 bases and 6 bases, there was a span of 11 bases. Germline V gene data show CDR1 as DFQATT and CDR2 as SNEGSKA (reference sequence). The CDR3 extends over 14 amino acids. CDR3 protein: CSARDSIKPGELFF. CDR3 in DNA: TGCAGTGCTAGAGATTCTATAAAGCCCGGGGAGCTGTTTTTT.

This chain links TRBV6-6 with TRBJ2-2; 7 bases map to TRBD2. V shed 10 bases and J 5 bases; nucleotides not matched to a gene: 16. The CDR3 is made up of 16 amino acids. Germline V lookup: CDR1 MNHNY, CDR2 SVGAGI (reference sequence). CDR3 DNA: TGTGCCACTAGGGATCATAGCGGGCCAGGGACCGGGGAGCTGTTTTTT. This translates into CATRDHSGPGTGELFF.

In its sample, this clonotype was seen once. The chain links TRBV4-1 to TRBJ2-1; D tentatively reads TRBD1 or TRBD2 (5 bases each). Trimming shortened V by 1 base and J by 3 bases, and 19 bases separated the two germline ends. The CDR3 spans 18 residues. The germline V gene encodes CDR1 MGHRA and CDR2 YSYEKL. DNA of the CDR3: TGCGCCAGCAGCCAAGCCCTGGTTGGGGGAGAGTTCTACAATGAGCAGTTCTTC. This translates into CASSQALVGGEFYNEQFF.

This clonotype was seen repeatedly, ten times or more. The rearrangement links TRBV15 to TRBJ1-5; weak D call: TRBD1 (6 bases). This CDR3 is 15 amino acids long. The germline gives CDR1 LNHNV, CDR2 YYDKDF (reference sequence). V was shortened by 4 bases and J by 7 bases, with 17 bases between the two germline ends. This CDR3 is CATSKEQGLGQPQHF. The DNA of the CDR3 is TGTGCCACCAGCAAGGAACAGGGTCTCGGGCAGCCCCAGCATTTT.

The sample holds a few counts of this clonotype. The rearrangement uses TRBV5-6 and TRBJ2-5; tentative D call: TRBD2 (7 bases). The CDR3 spans 14 residues. Germline loops: CDR1 SGHDT, CDR2 YYEEEE. V was cut by 3 bases and J by 3 bases, with 12 bases left in between. DNA for the CDR3: TGTGCCAGCAGCTGGGCGGGGGCCGAAGAGACCCAGTACTTC. Its translation: CASSWAGAEETQYF.

This clonotype was observed a handful of times. The V call is TRBV5-1, the J call TRBJ1-1, with a tentative D call TRBD1 (5 bases). V lost 7 bases and J lost 3, with 13 bases in between. The germline CDR1 and CDR2 sequences are SGHRS and YFSETQ. CDR3 length: 13 residues. Here the CDR3 reads CASAAGADTEAFF. The CDR3 nucleotides read TGCGCCAGCGCGGCCGGGGCGGACACTGAAGCTTTCTTT. Filled out from reference TRBV5-1 and TRBJ1-1, the complete variable domain reads KAGVTQTPRYLIKTRGQQVTLSCSPISGHRSVSWYQQTPGQGLQFLFEYFSETQRNKGNFPGRFSGRQFSNSRSEMNVSTLELGDSALYLCASAAGADTEAFFGQGTRLTVV.

This clonotype turned up a few times. The V gene is TRBV12-3 or TRBV12-4, the J gene TRBJ2-1; D gene uncertain. The length of the CDR3 is 15 residues. Trimming removed 5 bases at V and 5 bases at J, with 16 bases between. The CDR3 sequence: CASSILPGPDNEQFF. The CDR3 region has the DNA TGTGCCAGCAGTATTTTACCCGGACCCGACAATGAGCAGTTCTTC.

Only a few counts were recorded for this clonotype. The CDR3 sequence: CASSPKIELFF. The CDR3 coding sequence is TGTGCCAGCAGCCCCAAAATCGAGCTGTTTTTT. The gene calls are TRBV12-3 or TRBV12-4 and TRBJ2-2; D unclear. The length of the CDR3 is 11 residues. V was clipped by 6 bases and J by 11 bases, with 10 bases between them.

The chain combines TRBV11-2 with TRBJ1-2, with TRBD1 as a possible D gene (6 bases). Between the trimmed V and J ends, which lost 4 bases and 4 bases, there was a span of 16 bases. Per the germline V gene, CDR1 is SGHAT and CDR2 is FQNNGV. The length of the CDR3 is 15 residues. The chain's CDR3 is CASSYGGGPGYGYTF. Here the CDR3 DNA reads TGTGCCAGCAGCTACGGAGGGGGGCCGGGCTATGGCTACACCTTC.

The chain has TRBV7-9 and TRBJ2-3; D assignment may be TRBD1 or TRBD2 (7 bases each). The CDR3 has 15 residues. Between the trimmed V and J ends, which lost 5 bases and 3 bases, there was a span of 15 bases. In germline, CDR1 is SEHNR, CDR2 FQNEAQ (reference sequence). The CDR3 bases are TGTGCCAGCAGCCGACAGGGAGGGATGACAGATACGCAGTATTTT. Translating it yields CASSRQGGMTDTQYF.

The chain employs TRBV5-6 and TRBJ1-1; TRBD1 matches 9 bases. Trimming removed 3 bases from V and 11 bases from J; junction bases left unmatched: 14. Per the germline V gene, CDR1 is SGHDT and CDR2 is YYEEEE. The CDR3 covers 15 residues. The CDR3 region has the DNA TGTGCCAGCAGCTCACGCGGGACAGGGACTGGTAAGGCTTTCTTT. Amino acid sequence: CASSSRGTGTGKAFF.

This rearrangement joins TRBV29-1 to TRBJ2-5; 8 bases line up with TRBD1. Germline CDR1 SQVTM, CDR2 ANQGSEA. Trimming at V came to 6 bases and at J to 5 bases, leaving 11 bases not matched to a gene. CDR3 length: 14 residues. The CDR3 reads CSVPHAGGAETQYF. In DNA form, the CDR3 reads TGCAGCGTCCCTCATGCAGGGGGCGCGGAGACCCAGTACTTC.